Following are 6 T cell receptor beta chains from one sample sequenced in a study of T cell responses to AZD1222 COVID-19 vaccine. Profiled with immunoSEQ multiplex PCR; TCRdb holds only in-frame clones, not every one. The data contain some 150,000 clones, more than 85% of them seen just once; the ten biggest clones take up approximately 3.3%. Source: peripheral blood, taken 28 days after the second AZD1222 dose. The receptors here all came from an adult who received the AZD1222 COVID-19 vaccine.

This clone was detected once. The chain carries TRBV7-9 and TRBJ1-1; tentatively, D is TRBD1 (5 bases). V was clipped by 3 bases and J by 4 bases, with 24 bases between them. Looked up from germline, CDR1 is SEHNR and CDR2 is FQNEAQ (reference sequence). The CDR3 contains 18 residues. The CDR3 region is CASSFSPAGLGSGTEAFF. Here the CDR3 DNA reads TGTGCCAGCAGCTTCAGTCCCGCGGGGCTGGGTAGCGGCACTGAAGCTTTCTTT.

The chain joins TRBV2 to TRBJ2-7; D is ambiguous. This CDR3 comprises 14 residues. Germline loops: CDR1 SNHLY, CDR2 FYNNEI. V was clipped by 4 bases and J by 4 bases, with 14 bases between them. The CDR3 nucleotides are TGTGCCAGCAGTGTGAAAGGTTGGGGTTACGAGCAGTACTTC. Its protein is CASSVKGWGYEQYF.

The chain employs TRBV9 and TRBJ2-2; 10 bases are shared with TRBD2. In germline, CDR1 is SGDLS, CDR2 YYNGEE. V shed 3 bases, J shed 1 base, and the junction held 3 bases outside the gene matches. The CDR3 sequence is 16 residues long. CDR3 in amino acids: CASSARTSGNTGELFF. CDR3 in DNA: TGTGCCAGCAGCGCACGGACTAGCGGGAACACCGGGGAGCTGTTTTTT.

This clone was observed a single time. This chain joins TRBV3-1 (or the pseudogene TRBV3-2) and TRBJ2-7; 7 bases match TRBD1. There are 14 residues in the CDR3. The V gene's germline CDR1 is LGHDT and CDR2 YNNKEL (reference sequence). Germline trimming cut 3 bases from V and 0 bases from J; bases unmatched to any gene: 2. CDR3 sequence (DNA): TGTGCCAGCAGCCAGACAGGGTCCTCCTACGAGCAGTACTTC. Residues: CASSQTGSSYEQYF.

This clone was observed a single time. The chain links TRBV7-2 to TRBJ2-1; D uncertain. V was trimmed by 9 bases and J by 0 bases, leaving 12 bases between them. Germline values: CDR1 SGHTA, CDR2 FQGNSA. This CDR3 is 14 amino acids long. CDR3 residues: CASFFPTSYNEQFF. The DNA for the CDR3 is TGTGCCAGTTTTTTTCCGACCTCCTACAATGAGCAGTTCTTC.

The table lists this clone with a count of one. V usage is TRBV5-1 and J usage is TRBJ2-5; 9 bases agree with TRBD1. The CDR3 consists of 16 residues. Germline V gene lookup returns CDR1 SGHRS and CDR2 YFSETQ. The trim removed 5 bases at V and 5 bases at J, leaving 13 bases unmatched. DNA of the CDR3: TGCGCCAGCAGTCCTCGGACAGGGGTGGATGGGGAGACCCAGTACTTC. Its translation: CASSPRTGVDGETQYF.